Shown below are 32 T cell receptor beta chains from a single sample sequenced in a study of T cell responses to AZD1222 COVID-19 vaccine. The method was immunoSEQ multiplex PCR; TCRdb's version includes in-frame clones alone and lacks a portion of them. The table has 85,000 to 100,000 clones, over 85% seen once. The sample here was peripheral blood, taken on day 0 of AZD1222 vaccination. The origin of the receptors is an adult in good health.

This clone was observed a single time. The chain is built from TRBV28 and TRBJ2-1; D remains unclear. Germline CDR1 and CDR2: MDHEN and SYDVKM. V was clipped by 6 bases and J by 0 bases, with 12 bases between them. The CDR3 runs to 15 residues. The CDR3 protein is CASRSMSVSYNEQFF. CDR3 nucleotide sequence: TGTGCCAGCAGGTCTATGAGCGTCTCCTACAATGAGCAGTTCTTC.

The chain couples TRBV7-9 to TRBJ2-2, with a possible D match to TRBD2 (5 bases). The CDR3 is made up of 14 amino acids. Trimming shortened V by 4 bases and J by 4 bases, and 10 bases separated the two germline ends. Germline V gene data show CDR1 as SEHNR and CDR2 as FQNEAQ (reference sequence). The CDR3 DNA follows: TGTGCCAGCAGCTGGCTAGCCACCACCGGGGAGCTGTTTTTT. Translating it yields CASSWLATTGELFF.

The chain links TRBV3-1 (or the pseudogene TRBV3-2) to TRBJ2-7; 10 bases map to TRBD2. Per germline, CDR1 LGHDT and CDR2 YNNKEL (reference sequence). CDR3 length: 16 amino acids. The V gene end was trimmed by 1 base and the J gene end by 4 bases; junction bases not matched to a gene: 7. The CDR3 reads CASSQAPSGGRYEQYF. As DNA, the CDR3 is TGTGCCAGCAGCCAAGCGCCTAGCGGGGGCCGATACGAGCAGTACTTC.

CDR3 protein: CASSLAYNPVASQYEKLFF. CDR3 bases: TGTGCCAGCAGCTTAGCGTATAATCCCGTGGCTTCTCAGTATGAAAAACTGTTTTTT. This chain uses TRBV7-8 with TRBJ1-4; D call uncertain. This CDR3 contains 19 residues. Trimming removed 0 bases from V and 6 bases from J, with 23 bases in between. CDR1 and CDR2 (germline): SGHVS, FQNEAQ. Drawing the rest from reference TRBV7-8 and TRBJ1-4, the complete variable domain is GAGVSQSPRYKVAKRGQDVALRCDPISGHVSLFWYQQALGQGPEFLTYFQNEAQLDKSGLPSDRFFAERPEGSVSTLKIQRTQQEDSAVYLCASSLAYNPVASQYEKLFFGSGTQLSVL.

The chain links TRBV5-4 to TRBJ2-5; D not certain. Looked up from germline, CDR1 is SGHNT and CDR2 is YYREEE (reference sequence). V dropped 2 bases and J dropped 5 bases, with 13 bases sitting between them. The CDR3 totals 14 residues. The CDR3 loop is CASSLLELQETQYF. CDR3 sequence (DNA): TGTGCCAGCAGCTTATTAGAACTCCAGGAGACCCAGTACTTC.

This clone was seen more than once but under ten times. The V and J genes are TRBV19 and TRBJ2-2; unclear D gene. Looked up from germline, CDR1 is LNHDA and CDR2 is SQIVND (reference sequence). The V gene lost 7 bases and the J gene lost 0 bases, with 9 bases spanning the gap. The CDR3 length is 14 residues. The CDR3 DNA sequence: TGTGCCAGTACGTACGGAGCGAACACCGGGGAGCTGTTTTTT. Its translation is CASTYGANTGELFF.

Comment on this clone: This CDR3 is also generated by other DNA sequences in the sample. This chain uses TRBV5-1 with TRBJ2-2, with a tentative D call TRBD1 (6 bases). Looked up from germline, CDR1 is SGHRS and CDR2 is YFSETQ. Trimming left V 5 bases short and J 5 bases short, with 10 bases between. This CDR3 is built from 13 residues. The CDR3, as DNA: TGCGCCAGCAGTCTGGGGACAACCGGGGAGCTGTTTTTT. It translates to CASSLGTTGELFF.

V and J are TRBV19 and TRBJ1-1; D not certain. This CDR3 is 13 amino acids long. The V and J ends lost 4 bases and 4 bases respectively, with 10 bases between them. Germline loops: CDR1 LNHDA, CDR2 SQIVND (reference sequence). The CDR3 loop reads CASSTQDPTEAFF. The CDR3, as DNA: TGTGCCAGTAGTACCCAAGATCCCACTGAAGCTTTCTTT.

The V gene is TRBV6-1, the J gene TRBJ2-1; D remains ambiguous. The CDR3 has 15 amino acids. Trimming left V 1 base short and J 1 base short, with 8 bases between. Per the germline V gene, CDR1 is MNHNS and CDR2 is SASEGT. Written as DNA, the CDR3 is TGTGCCAGCAGTGAAGATAGTGGATCCTACAATGAGCAGTTCTTC. It yields the protein CASSEDSGSYNEQFF.

The chain employs TRBV9 and TRBJ1-3, with D unresolved. In germline, CDR1 is SGDLS, CDR2 YYNGEE. The CDR3 sequence is 15 residues long. V was pared by 0 bases and J by 3 bases, with 10 bases between. As DNA, the CDR3 is TGTGCCAGCAGCGTAGTAGGAGACTATGGAAACACCATATATTTT. Encoded protein: CASSVVGDYGNTIYF.

The chain links TRBV5-1 to TRBJ2-3; D not resolved. The germline V and J ends were trimmed by 4 bases and 0 bases, with 12 bases remaining between them. Germline V gives CDR1 SGHRS, CDR2 YFSETQ. The CDR3 extends over 15 amino acids. The CDR3 is CASSLDGSSTDTQYF. The DNA for the CDR3 is TGCGCCAGCAGCCTGGACGGATCTAGCACAGATACGCAGTATTTT.

The V call is TRBV19, the J call TRBJ1-1; D is perhaps TRBD1 (5 bases). From germline, CDR1 is LNHDA and CDR2 SQIVND (reference sequence). The CDR3 is 13 amino acids. V lost 4 bases and J lost 4, with 10 bases in between. The CDR3 DNA is TGTGCCAGTAGTACCGGGACGGTCACTGAAGCTTTCTTT. This codes for CASSTGTVTEAFF.

The V and J genes are TRBV30 and TRBJ1-2; perhaps TRBD1 as D (5 bases). The CDR3 loop spans 13 amino acids. V lost 3 bases and J 5 bases, leaving 13 bases between the germline ends. Per germline, CDR1 GTSNPN and CDR2 SVGIG (reference sequence). Here the CDR3 DNA reads TGTGCCTGGAGCTTGACAGCAAGTTATGGCTACACCTTC. Encoded protein: CAWSLTASYGYTF.

V is TRBV2 and J is TRBJ2-5; 10 bases align to TRBD1. This CDR3 has 15 residues. Germline V CDR1 and CDR2: SNHLY, FYNNEI. J lost 4 bases, V lost 6 bases, and 8 bases had no gene match. The CDR3 nucleotides are TGTGCCAGCAGGGACCGGACAGGGGGGAGAGAGACCCAGTACTTC. Its protein product is CASRDRTGGRETQYF.

The chain has TRBV7-2 and TRBJ1-3, with D maybe TRBD1 (6 bases). Germline V gene lookup returns CDR1 SGHTA and CDR2 FQGNSA. The CDR3 has 16 amino acids. Trimming shortened V by 4 bases and J by 0 bases, and 13 bases separated the two germline ends. In DNA, the CDR3 is TGTGCCAGCAGCTCAGACAGGTTCCACTCTGGAAACACCATATATTTT. Protein sequence: CASSSDRFHSGNTIYF.

This chain uses TRBV30 with TRBJ1-5; no definite D call. Germline V gives CDR1 GTSNPN, CDR2 SVGIG (reference sequence). The CDR3 length is 14 residues. Deletions cut 2 bases from V and 4 bases from J, with 12 bases between. The CDR3 loop is CAWSFIGYNQPQHF. The CDR3 bases are TGTGCCTGGAGTTTTATAGGGTATAATCAGCCCCAGCATTTT.

V gene TRBV7-9 combines with J gene TRBJ2-1; TRBD1 matches 9 bases. The CDR3 consists of 16 residues. With V trimmed by 4 bases and J by 2 bases, 6 bases remained unmatched. The germline gives CDR1 SEHNR, CDR2 FQNEAQ (reference sequence). The CDR3 is CASSWTGVRTYNEQFF. The CDR3 region has the DNA TGTGCCAGCAGCTGGACAGGGGTAAGGACCTACAATGAGCAGTTCTTC.

This clone was counted a few times. This rearrangement joins TRBV6-5 to TRBJ2-2; the D call may be TRBD1 or TRBD2 (5 bases each). The germline V gene encodes CDR1 MNHEY and CDR2 SVGAGI. Trimming left V 8 bases short and J 5 bases short, with 9 bases between. The CDR3 sequence is 12 residues long. In DNA form, the CDR3 reads TGTGCCAGCGGGGGACGGACCGGGGAGCTGTTTTTT. Protein sequence: CASGGRTGELFF.

The rearrangement links TRBV2 to TRBJ1-1; D is possibly TRBD1 (6 bases). Germline CDR1 reads SNHLY; CDR2 reads FYNNEI. The CDR3 covers 12 residues. The ends were cut back, 6 bases at V and 8 bases at J, with 13 bases in the middle. CDR3 amino acids: CASSHGQIEAFF. The CDR3 nucleotides read TGTGCCAGCAGCCATGGACAGATCGAAGCTTTCTTT.

The rearrangement joins TRBV11-3 to TRBJ1-3; no clear D gene. Germline CDR1 is SGHNT and CDR2 is YENEEA. V lost 4 bases to trimming and J lost 4 bases, with 8 bases between them. The CDR3 spans 13 residues. The CDR3 protein is CASSSGPGNTIYF. CDR3 DNA: TGTGCCAGCAGCTCCGGACCCGGAAACACCATATATTTT.

The chain combines TRBV7-9 with TRBJ1-2; D may be TRBD1 (5 bases). The CDR3 is made up of 18 amino acids. Germline V CDR1 and CDR2: SEHNR, FQNEAQ (reference sequence). V lost 3 bases, J lost 0 bases, and 20 bases lay in between. CDR3 amino acids: CASSFPPGWRGANYGYTF. CDR3 in DNA: TGTGCCAGCAGCTTCCCCCCTGGTTGGCGGGGGGCTAACTATGGCTACACCTTC.

V is TRBV5-1 and J is TRBJ2-1; 7 nucleotides match TRBD2. Trimming took 7 bases from V and 4 from J; bases not matched to a gene: 5. CDR1 is SGHRS and CDR2 is YFSETQ in the germline V gene. CDR3 length: 13 residues. CDR3 sequence (DNA): TGCGCCAGCCGACCGGGACTATACAATGAGCAGTTCTTC. Protein sequence: CASRPGLYNEQFF.

This sequence joins TRBV28 and TRBJ1-2, with a possible D match to TRBD1 (5 bases). There are 16 residues in the CDR3. V shed 5 bases and J shed 0 bases, with 16 bases lying between them. Germline lookup yields CDR1 MDHEN and CDR2 SYDVKM. The DNA of the CDR3 is TGTGCCAGCAGTCCCCTAGACAGCTATTCTAACTATGGCTACACCTTC. Its protein is CASSPLDSYSNYGYTF.

To note about this clone: A junction boundary mismatches the germline segment, possibly from a read error. The chain couples TRBV20-1 to TRBJ2-1, with D perhaps given as TRBD1 or TRBD2 (5 bases each). The CDR3 is made up of 11 amino acids. Germline V gives CDR1 DFQATT, CDR2 SNEGSKA (reference sequence). The CDR3 protein is CSAREGHRQFF. In DNA, the CDR3 is TGCAGTGCTCGAGAGGGGCATCGGCAGTTCTTC.

The chain carries TRBV5-4 and TRBJ1-2; 9 bases align to TRBD1. Germline V gene sequence: CDR1 SGHNT, CDR2 YYREEE (reference sequence). This CDR3 region has 14 residues. With V trimmed by 2 bases and J by 5 bases, 4 bases remained unmatched. In nucleotides, the CDR3 is TGTGCCAGCAGCTTACAGGGGGCCGGTTATGGCTACACCTTC. Translated: CASSLQGAGYGYTF.

This clone has a count of ten or more. The gene calls are TRBV2 and TRBJ1-4, with D unclear. Deletions cut 1 base from V and 7 bases from J, with 13 bases between. Germline V gene lookup returns CDR1 SNHLY and CDR2 FYNNEI. This CDR3 region has 15 residues. Here the CDR3 reads CASSEGALDVEKLFF. In DNA form, the CDR3 reads TGTGCCAGCAGTGAAGGAGCCCTAGATGTTGAAAAACTGTTTTTT.

The chain recombines TRBV10-3 with TRBJ1-1; no clear D gene. Germline assignment: CDR1 ENHRY and CDR2 SYGVKD. Trimming left V 8 bases short and J 2 bases short, with 9 bases between. The CDR3 has 12 amino acids. The CDR3 DNA is TGTGCCATCCGTCAAGACAACACTGAAGCTTTCTTT. It codes for CAIRQDNTEAFF.

The chain is built from TRBV7-2 and TRBJ1-1; TRBD1 is a possible D gene (5 bases). The CDR3 runs to 15 residues. Germline V gives CDR1 SGHTA, CDR2 FQGNSA. With 1 base removed from V and 0 bases from J, the gap between germline ends came to 9 bases. Written as DNA, the CDR3 is TGTGCCAGCAGCTTAGGAGGCAGGGTGAACACTGAAGCTTTCTTT. Encoded protein: CASSLGGRVNTEAFF.

J is TRBJ1-6 and V is TRBV6-5, with D perhaps TRBD1 (5 bases). From germline, CDR1 is MNHEY and CDR2 SVGAGI. V shed 5 bases and J shed 8 bases, with 13 bases lying between them. The CDR3 has 14 amino acids. The CDR3 bases are TGTGCCAGCAGTCGCACCGGGGGGTATTCACCCCTCCACTTT. Residues: CASSRTGGYSPLHF.

This clone was seen a handful of times. Written as DNA, the CDR3 is TGTGCCAGCAGCAGGGAGGGCCCTGAAAAACTGTTTTTT. It encodes CASSREGPEKLFF. The chain has TRBV7-9 and TRBJ1-4; no definite D call. Trimming pared 5 bases from V and 7 bases from J, leaving 11 bases between. Germline CDR1 reads SEHNR; CDR2 reads FQNEAQ (reference sequence). This CDR3 has 13 residues.

This chain joins TRBV7-3 and TRBJ1-1; D is ambiguous. The CDR3 consists of 17 residues. V lost 4 bases and J 6 bases, leaving 24 bases between the germline ends. From germline, CDR1 is SGHTA and CDR2 FQGTGA. The CDR3, as DNA: TGTGCCAGCAGCTCCGGACCCCACATGACCCTTCGAGCTGAAGCTTTCTTT. Translated, it gives CASSSGPHMTLRAEAFF.

The chain joins TRBV3-1 (or the pseudogene TRBV3-2) to TRBJ1-5; maybe TRBD1 (5 bases). Trimming pared 4 bases from V and 0 bases from J, leaving 10 bases between. This CDR3 spans 15 amino acids. Germline assignment: CDR1 LGHDT and CDR2 YNNKEL (reference sequence). The CDR3 sequence: CASSLGGFSNQPQHF. The CDR3 DNA is TGTGCCAGCAGCCTCGGGGGGTTTAGCAATCAGCCCCAGCATTTT.